This passage covers 32 T cell receptor beta chains from one sample sequenced in a study of blood T cells in healthy people across ages. A J-beta primer mix and a sample-barcoded 5' primer were used in a second PCR of roughly 6 to 12 cycles. TCRdb fed the 5' RACE reads into MiXCR, producing one record per CDR3 protein. The sample lists 1.4 million or so distinct CDR3 sequences; 35% to 45% were seen once. Sequencing was performed on blood. These receptors were obtained from a woman between 18 and 30 years old in good health.

This chain links TRBV4-3 with TRBJ1-2; 7 bases are shared with TRBD1. This CDR3 region has 13 residues. Looked up from germline, CDR1 is LGHNA and CDR2 is YSLEER. J was trimmed by 8 bases and V by 5 bases; bases with no gene match: 8. CDR3 DNA sequence: TGCGCCAGCAGCATCGACAGGGTCAGGGGCTACACCTTC. Its protein is CASSIDRVRGYTF.

This sequence joins TRBV30 and TRBJ1-2; D is unresolved. V lost 4 bases to trimming and J lost 0 bases, with 12 bases between them. There are 14 residues in the CDR3. Looked up from germline, CDR1 is GTSNPN and CDR2 is SVGIG (reference sequence). CDR3: CAWKLPATNYGYTF. The DNA for the CDR3 is TGTGCCTGGAAGTTGCCCGCAACTAACTATGGCTACACCTTC.

The chain combines TRBV10-3 with TRBJ2-5; D tentatively reads TRBD1 or TRBD2 (5 bases each). Germline-derived CDR1 and CDR2 are ENHRY and SYGVKD. Trimming took 6 bases from V and 2 from J, leaving 10 bases between them. This CDR3 has 13 residues. CDR3 amino acids: CAIRQDWQETQYF. In nucleotides, the CDR3 is TGTGCCATCAGACAGGACTGGCAAGAGACCCAGTACTTC.

This rearrangement joins TRBV4-1 to TRBJ1-5; no clear D gene. The CDR3 length is 17 residues. The germline gives CDR1 MGHRA, CDR2 YSYEKL. Between the trimmed V and J ends, which lost 1 base and 0 bases, there was a span of 13 bases. The CDR3 reads CASSQGRVDYSNQPQHF. The CDR3 DNA reads as TGCGCCAGCAGCCAAGGGAGGGTGGACTATAGCAATCAGCCCCAGCATTTT.

The chain employs TRBV25-1 and TRBJ1-2, with 7 bases fitting TRBD1. Germline V lookup: CDR1 MGHDK, CDR2 SYGVNS. The junction had 5 bases not matched to a gene; V was cut back by 5 bases and J by 2 bases. The CDR3 runs to 14 residues. CDR3 DNA: TGTGCCAGCAGTAAAGGGGACAGCAACTATGGCTACACCTTC. The encoded protein is CASSKGDSNYGYTF.

This clonotype was counted between two and nine times. One junction end does not reproduce the germline sequence, and a read error may be involved. The chain carries TRBV29-1 and TRBJ1-2, with D perhaps matching TRBD1 (5 bases). This CDR3 comprises 12 residues. CDR1 and CDR2 (germline): SQVTM, ANQGSEA. CDR3 coding DNA: TGCAGCGGGCGGGGCCCTAACTATGGTTACACCTTC. Protein product: CSGRGPNYGYTF.

The rearrangement links TRBV6-5 to TRBJ2-2, with 11 positions matching TRBD2. The CDR3 is 18 amino acids. Germline CDR1 MNHEY, CDR2 SVGAGI. V was clipped by 2 bases and J by 6 bases; unmatched bases: 11. The CDR3 here is CASSYKLAGVVGAGELFF. The CDR3 DNA reads as TGTGCCAGCAGTTACAAACTAGCGGGAGTAGTAGGGGCCGGGGAGCTGTTTTTT.

V gene TRBV7-9 combines with J gene TRBJ1-4; tentatively, D is TRBD1 (5 bases). CDR1 is SEHNR, CDR2 FQNEAQ, per germline (reference sequence). Trimming pared 5 bases from V and 1 base from J, leaving 20 bases between. The CDR3 totals 18 residues. The CDR3, as DNA: TGTGCCAGCAGCCCATTAAGACGGGACCCTCTAACTAATGAAAAACTGTTTTTT. Its translation: CASSPLRRDPLTNEKLFF.

V is TRBV4-2 and J is TRBJ2-1; 9 bases match TRBD2. Germline assignment: CDR1 LGHNA and CDR2 YNFKEQ. V lost 2 bases, J lost 4 bases, and 6 bases stayed unmatched. CDR3 length: 16 amino acids. This chain's CDR3 is CASSQQLAGVYNEQFF. For the CDR3, the DNA is TGTGCCAGCAGCCAACAACTAGCGGGTGTATACAATGAGCAGTTCTTC.

This rearrangement joins TRBV27 to TRBJ2-1; 8 bases agree with TRBD2. Germline assignment: CDR1 MNHEY and CDR2 SMNVEV (reference sequence). V dropped 5 bases and J dropped 8; count of bases not matched to a gene: 17. CDR3 size: 17 residues. CDR3 DNA sequence: TGTGCCAGCAGTCCCAACCAGAGAAGCGGGAGTCGTGATGAGCAGTTCTTC. This sequence encodes CASSPNQRSGSRDEQFF.

The chain carries TRBV4-2 and TRBJ2-2; D perhaps matches TRBD2 (6 bases). The germline CDR1 and CDR2 sequences are LGHNA and YNFKEQ. Trimming cost V 6 bases and J 1 base, with 12 bases left between them. CDR3 length equals 15 residues. The CDR3 nucleotides read TGTGCCAGCAGAAATAGCGGTAGGAACACCGGGGAGCTGTTTTTT. Residues: CASRNSGRNTGELFF.

This chain connects TRBV18 to TRBJ2-7; 10 nucleotides agree with TRBD1. The CDR3 consists of 16 residues. V lost 6 bases and J lost 4; bases outside the gene matches: 12. Germline-derived CDR1 and CDR2 are KGHSH and LQKENI. CDR3 sequence: CASSLGGTGVPYEQYF. Written as DNA, the CDR3 is TGTGCCAGCTCGCTCGGAGGGACAGGGGTTCCTTACGAGCAGTACTTC.

This clonotype has more than one count but fewer than ten. V and J are TRBV4-1 and TRBJ1-5, with unresolved D. The CDR3 is 14 residues long. V was pared by 2 bases and J by 5 bases, with 10 bases between. Germline CDR1 reads MGHRA; CDR2 reads YSYEKL. The CDR3 loop is CASSQYVGDQPQHF. The CDR3 DNA sequence: TGCGCCAGCAGCCAATATGTGGGTGATCAGCCCCAGCATTTT.

This clonotype was detected a few times. Written as DNA, the CDR3 is TGTGCCAGCAGTTCCCCCGGGAGTGATGAGCAGTACTTC. Residues: CASSSPGSDEQYF. V and J are TRBV6-6 and TRBJ2-5; D is possibly TRBD2 (6 bases). The CDR3 loop spans 13 amino acids. Germline V gene data show CDR1 as MNHNY and CDR2 as SVGAGI (reference sequence). The ends were cut back, 4 bases at V and 11 bases at J, with 17 bases in the middle.

The chain uses TRBV4-3 and TRBJ2-7; the D is unclear. In germline, CDR1 is LGHNA, CDR2 YSLEER. The CDR3 runs 14 residues. Trimming pared 1 base from V and 3 bases from J, leaving 10 bases between. CDR3 sequence (DNA): TGCGCCAGCAGCCAAGGGACGGTAAACTACGAGCAGTACTTC. Amino acids: CASSQGTVNYEQYF.

The gene calls are TRBV7-9 and TRBJ2-4; tentatively, D is TRBD1 (5 bases). The V end was cut by 1 base, the J end by 4 bases, with 14 bases between. The CDR3 has 16 residues. In germline, CDR1 is SEHNR, CDR2 FQNEAQ (reference sequence). The CDR3 loop reads CASSLEGHGLKNIQYF. For the CDR3, the DNA is TGTGCCAGCAGCTTAGAAGGACACGGTCTTAAAAACATTCAGTACTTC.

The chain joins TRBV6-1 to TRBJ2-5; D is perhaps TRBD1 (5 bases). The V and J ends lost 2 bases and 7 bases respectively, with 11 bases between them. This CDR3 has 13 residues. CDR1 MNHNS and CDR2 SASEGT come from the germline V gene. CDR3 protein: CASSETHRWTQYF. As DNA, the CDR3 is TGTGCCAGCAGTGAAACGCACAGGTGGACCCAGTACTTC.

The sample holds a few counts of this clonotype. The J gene is TRBJ1-4, the V gene TRBV4-3, with 8 bases fitting TRBD1. The germline CDR1 and CDR2 sequences are LGHNA and YSLEER. This CDR3 has 15 amino acids. Germline trimming cut 0 bases from V and 8 bases from J; bases unmatched to any gene: 5. The CDR3 region is CASSQENRGGEKLFF. Written as DNA, the CDR3 is TGCGCCAGCAGCCAAGAAAACAGGGGGGGCGAAAAACTGTTTTTT.

CDR3 sequence reads: CASRPSGGLGNEQYF. The CDR3 region has the DNA TGTGCCAGCAGACCTAGCGGGGGGCTGGGGAATGAGCAGTACTTC. V is TRBV11-2 and J is TRBJ2-5, with 11 bases that match TRBD2. CDR1 and CDR2 (germline): SGHAT, FQNNGV. CDR3 length: 15 residues. Trimming at V came to 6 bases and at J to 11 bases, leaving 14 bases not matched to a gene.

This clonotype was detected a few times. CDR3 bases: TGTGCCAGCAGCGTAGACGCAGGTTATAGCAATCAGCCCCAGCATTTT. Protein sequence: CASSVDAGYSNQPQHF. This sequence joins TRBV9 and TRBJ1-5; D remains ambiguous. Trimming pared 0 bases from V and 0 bases from J, leaving 10 bases between. This CDR3 is built from 16 residues. Germline V lookup: CDR1 SGDLS, CDR2 YYNGEE.

This clonotype was recorded a few times. J is TRBJ2-6 and V is TRBV5-5; TRBD1 matches at 9 bases. Trimming took 5 bases from V and 0 from J; bases not matched to a gene: 12. Per the germline V gene, CDR1 is SGHKS and CDR2 is YYEKEE (reference sequence). The CDR3 is made up of 19 amino acids. CDR3 coding DNA: TGTGCCAGCAGTCGACTGTTTGGACAGGGGAGCTCTGGGGCCAACGTCCTGACTTTC. As protein: CASSRLFGQGSSGANVLTF.

This sequence joins TRBV7-2 and TRBJ2-1; 8 bases fit TRBD2. The J call may be wrong; the DNA end is better matched by TRBJ2-7. This CDR3 is 15 amino acids long. The germline V gene encodes CDR1 SGHTA and CDR2 FQGNSA. The DNA of the CDR3 is TGTGCCAGCAGAGTCACTAGCGGCTCCTACAATGAGCAGTACTTC. Protein product: CASRVTSGSYNEQYF.

V gene TRBV27 combines with J gene TRBJ2-1; 16 bases agree with TRBD2. Trimming removed 3 bases from V and 8 bases from J; junction bases left unmatched: 4. This CDR3 comprises 16 residues. The germline V gene encodes CDR1 MNHEY and CDR2 SMNVEV (reference sequence). CDR3 nucleotides: TGTGCCAGCAGTTTCGGGACTAGCGGGGGGGCCCATGAGCAGTTCTTC. Protein product: CASSFGTSGGAHEQFF.

This sequence joins TRBV28 and TRBJ2-5; D may be TRBD1 or TRBD2 (5 bases each). CDR3 length: 13 residues. V lost 7 bases, J lost 4 bases, and 13 bases lay in between. The germline gives CDR1 MDHEN, CDR2 SYDVKM. CDR3 loop: CASNGGGPETQYF. The CDR3 region has the DNA TGTGCCAGCAATGGGGGTGGGCCAGAGACCCAGTACTTC.

This chain connects TRBV10-3 to TRBJ1-3; 10 bases align to TRBD1. CDR1 ENHRY and CDR2 SYGVKD come from the germline V gene. V was clipped by 9 bases and J by 2 bases; unmatched bases: 4. The CDR3 is 14 amino acids. CDR3 in amino acids: CAIAGQGAGNTIYF. As DNA, the CDR3 is TGTGCCATTGCTGGACAGGGGGCTGGAAACACCATATATTTT.

The chain recombines TRBV7-9 with TRBJ1-1, with D possibly being TRBD1 (5 bases). CDR1 is SEHNR and CDR2 is FQNEAQ in the germline V gene (reference sequence). The CDR3 contains 14 residues. Trimming removed 1 base at V and 6 bases at J, with 12 bases between. CDR3 loop: CASSLVGGVAEAFF. CDR3 DNA: TGTGCCAGCAGCTTAGTAGGAGGGGTCGCTGAAGCTTTCTTT.

This clonotype was counted between two and nine times. The chain carries TRBV23-1 and TRBJ2-3; no clear D gene. TRBV23-1 carries the ORF label, with uncertain function. The CDR3 spans 14 residues. The V gene lost 4 bases and the J gene lost 4 bases, with 12 bases spanning the gap. CDR3: CASSRLMGPDTQYF. In nucleotides, the CDR3 is TGCGCCAGCAGTCGGTTAATGGGTCCAGATACGCAGTATTTT.

This chain uses TRBV29-1 with TRBJ2-4; tentatively, D is TRBD1 (5 bases). Judging by the DNA end, TRBJ2-7 fits better; the J call may be wrong. The CDR3 is made up of 12 amino acids. Germline V lookup: CDR1 SQVTM, CDR2 ANQGSEA. CDR3 protein: CSVEVGACEQYF. CDR3 bases: TGCAGCGTTGAAGTAGGGGCCTGCGAGCAGTACTTC.

This chain uses TRBV28 with TRBJ2-5; TRBD2 matches at 9 bases. Germline values: CDR1 MDHEN, CDR2 SYDVKM. The CDR3 has 15 residues. V lost 6 bases and J lost 11; bases outside the gene matches: 16. The CDR3 spells CASRRSGSAKNEQYF. DNA of the CDR3: TGTGCCAGCAGGCGTAGCGGGAGCGCTAAAAATGAGCAGTACTTC.

In this sample, this clonotype turned up a few times. This chain links TRBV13 with TRBJ1-2; D not resolved. V lost 5 bases and J lost 1, with 8 bases in between. The length of the CDR3 is 13 residues. Germline V lookup: CDR1 PRHDT, CDR2 FYEKMQ (reference sequence). This chain's CDR3 is CASSRGNNYGYTF. The CDR3 DNA is TGTGCCAGCAGCCGCGGGAATAACTATGGCTACACCTTC.

The chain links TRBV20-1 to TRBJ2-7, with TRBD1 as a possible D gene (6 bases). The CDR3 loop spans 15 amino acids. From germline, CDR1 is DFQATT and CDR2 SNEGSKA (reference sequence). The V gene lost 5 bases and the J gene lost 2 bases, with 19 bases spanning the gap. The CDR3 DNA sequence: TGCAGTGCTGGAGTGCTAGACAGGCTCCCCTACGAGCAGTACTTC. Translation gives CSAGVLDRLPYEQYF.

The rearrangement links TRBV4-3 to TRBJ2-1; D gene uncertain. In germline, CDR1 is LGHNA, CDR2 YSLEER. The CDR3 length is 15 residues. Trimming cost V 0 bases and J 8 bases, with 14 bases left between them. CDR3: CASSQDYDPPDEQFF. CDR3 nucleotide sequence: TGCGCCAGCAGCCAAGACTATGACCCTCCAGATGAGCAGTTCTTC.